The clone carrying this T cell receptor (beta chain) was observed a few times. As yet, its antigen is unknown. The sample belongs to a study of T-cell memory formation after mild COVID-19. Findings and caveats of the study: The SARS-CoV-2 specificity of second-wave clones reaching peak at day 37 remained unverified. Clones contracting over day 15 to 85 were CD4/CD8 balanced, with later expanders leaning CD4+. Largely, contracting CD4+ clones fell within CM and EM, and contracting CD8+ clones within EMRA.

The CDR3 is 14 amino acids. Per the germline V gene, CDR1 is DFQATT and CDR2 is SNEGSKA (reference sequence). V dropped 5 bases and J dropped 5 bases, with 18 bases sitting between them. TCRdb reprocessed the 5' RACE reads via MiXCR and lists one record per CDR3 protein. Of 130,000 to 150,000 distinct CDR3 sequences listed, 5.5% to 7% are singletons. The origin of this receptor is an adult woman who had mild COVID-19 (a few samples of this study predate the infection). Cell type and time point are not known. The chain employs TRBV20-1 and TRBJ2-5; no reliable D call. Material: PBMCs or a T cell subset sorted from them (not recorded which). CDR3 protein: CSARKVGQQETQYF. DNA for the CDR3: TGCAGTGCTCGTAAGGTGGGCCAGCAGGAGACCCAGTACTTC.